What follows are 18 T cell receptor beta chains derived from one specimen sequenced in a study of long-term antiretroviral therapy in people with HIV. They ran version v3.0 of the immunoSEQ assay at survey level. Some clones are missing from TCRdb's copy, which holds only in-frame ones; the method was immunoSEQ multiplex PCR. The sample lists about 10,000 clones; approximately 80% were seen once. Sequenced material: unsorted PBMCs, taken 0.7 years after starting antiretroviral therapy. The receptor source for this set is a middle-aged man with HIV.

This chain connects TRBV2 to TRBJ2-4, with D perhaps TRBD1 (5 bases). This CDR3 is 14 amino acids long. The V end was cut by 1 base, the J end by 8 bases, with 12 bases between. The germline V gene has CDR1 SNHLY and CDR2 FYNNEI. CDR3 in amino acids: CASSEVDNLDIQYF. The CDR3 DNA reads TGTGCCAGCAGTGAAGTGGACAATCTTGACATTCAGTACTTC.

This chain links TRBV2 with TRBJ1-2; the D gene is possibly TRBD1 (5 bases). This CDR3 spans 15 amino acids. Per the germline V gene, CDR1 is SNHLY and CDR2 is FYNNEI. Trimming cost V 5 bases and J 4 bases, with 17 bases left between them. For the CDR3, the DNA is TGTGCCAGCAGTTACCGGGACGGAGAATCCTATGGCTACACCTTC. Its translation is CASSYRDGESYGYTF.

The gene calls are TRBV28 and TRBJ1-2; possibly TRBD1 for D (6 bases). The CDR3 covers 13 residues. Between the trimmed V and J ends, which lost 3 bases and 8 bases, there was a span of 13 bases. Germline CDR1 and CDR2: MDHEN and SYDVKM. The CDR3 spells CASSFVGADGYTF. DNA for the CDR3: TGTGCCAGCAGTTTTGTGGGGGCAGACGGCTACACCTTC.

The J gene is TRBJ1-1, the V gene TRBV11-2, with D hard to call. The germline CDR1 and CDR2 sequences are SGHAT and FQNNGV. This CDR3 is built from 12 residues. Trimming took 5 bases from V and 11 from J, leaving 15 bases between them. DNA for the CDR3: TGTGCCAGCAGCAAGAATTGGGAGGAGGCTTTCTTT. Amino acid sequence: CASSKNWEEAFF.

This sequence joins TRBV29-1 and TRBJ1-1; perhaps TRBD1 as D (5 bases). In germline, CDR1 is SQVTM, CDR2 ANQGSEA. V lost 4 bases to trimming and J lost 4 bases, with 13 bases between them. The CDR3 has 13 residues. CDR3 sequence: CSVVISRGTEAFF. CDR3 coding DNA: TGCAGCGTTGTTATCTCTAGGGGCACTGAAGCTTTCTTT.

The rearrangement uses TRBV29-1 and TRBJ2-2; TRBD2 is a possible D gene (6 bases). The CDR3 covers 13 residues. The V end was cut by 4 bases, the J end by 1 base, with 7 bases between. Germline V lookup: CDR1 SQVTM, CDR2 ANQGSEA. The CDR3 nucleotides read TGCAGCGTTGCGCGGGAGAACACCGGGGAGCTGTTTTTT. Its protein product is CSVARENTGELFF.

The V call is TRBV28, the J call TRBJ2-4; D not resolved. The CDR3 consists of 15 residues. Germline-derived CDR1 and CDR2 are MDHEN and SYDVKM. Trimming took 5 bases from V and 6 from J, leaving 17 bases between them. The CDR3 is CASSGRSAYTNIQYF. The CDR3 nucleotides are TGTGCCAGCAGTGGACGGAGCGCCTACACAAACATTCAGTACTTC.

The CDR3 here is CSVYTTGTGYTDTQYF. The CDR3 DNA follows: TGCAGCGTTTATACGACCGGGACAGGGTACACAGATACGCAGTATTTT. The rearrangement joins TRBV29-1 to TRBJ2-3; 9 bases match TRBD1. This CDR3 comprises 16 residues. The V gene's germline CDR1 is SQVTM and CDR2 ANQGSEA. Trimming at V came to 5 bases and at J to 2 bases, leaving 11 bases not matched to a gene.

V is TRBV14 and J is TRBJ2-3; D is undetermined. Germline loops: CDR1 SGHDN, CDR2 FVKESK. With 4 bases removed from V and 3 bases from J, the gap between germline ends came to 8 bases. The CDR3 consists of 13 residues. The CDR3 DNA sequence: TGTGCCAGCAGCCCCCCGTCGACAGATACGCAGTATTTT. Protein: CASSPPSTDTQYF.

The rearrangement joins TRBV10-3 to TRBJ1-2; the match to TRBD1 covers 7 bases. V lost 7 bases and J lost 4; bases outside the gene matches: 6. Germline CDR1 ENHRY, CDR2 SYGVKD. The CDR3 has 13 residues. The CDR3 here is CAITGTELYGYTF. CDR3 nucleotides: TGTGCCATCACCGGGACAGAACTCTATGGCTACACCTTC.

The rearrangement links TRBV28 to TRBJ1-3, with TRBD1 as a possible D gene (6 bases). The V gene's germline CDR1 is MDHEN and CDR2 SYDVKM. The CDR3 has 15 amino acids. Trimming took 3 bases from V and 6 from J, leaving 15 bases between them. CDR3 in amino acids: CASSFTRGRANTIYF. The CDR3 DNA follows: TGTGCCAGCAGTTTCACTAGGGGGAGGGCAAACACCATATATTTT.

V is TRBV7-2 and J is TRBJ1-1; D possibly corresponds to TRBD1 (5 bases). CDR3 length equals 16 residues. Per germline, CDR1 SGHTA and CDR2 FQGNSA. V was cut by 5 bases and J by 3 bases, with 19 bases left in between. CDR3 DNA: TGTGCCAGCAGCCTCCGGCCCCTAACGGGGGACACTGAAGCTTTCTTT. Translating it yields CASSLRPLTGDTEAFF.

The chain couples TRBV6-6 to TRBJ2-6, with D perhaps TRBD1 (6 bases). Germline V gene lookup returns CDR1 MNHNY and CDR2 SVGAGI (reference sequence). CDR3 length: 16 residues. Trimming cost V 6 bases and J 2 bases, with 14 bases left between them. This CDR3 reads CASRSQGFTGANVLTF. CDR3 coding DNA: TGTGCCAGCAGATCACAGGGTTTTACTGGGGCCAACGTCCTGACTTTC.

This clone was seen a single time. In DNA form, the CDR3 reads TGTGCCAGCAGTGACACAGCGGGAGAGAGTAATGAGCAGTTCTTC. Its translation: CASSDTAGESNEQFF. The chain combines TRBV6-4 with TRBJ2-1; 8 bases map to TRBD2. Germline V gene lookup returns CDR1 MRHNA and CDR2 SNTAGT. With V trimmed by 2 bases and J by 7 bases, 7 bases remained unmatched. This CDR3 has 15 residues.

The chain couples TRBV7-9 to TRBJ2-5; TRBD1 matches 12 bases. The CDR3 consists of 18 residues. In germline, CDR1 is SEHNR, CDR2 FQNEAQ (reference sequence). V shed 5 bases, J shed 4 bases, and the junction held 14 bases outside the gene matches. CDR3 loop: CASSDLGPGTGGSETQYF. DNA of the CDR3: TGTGCCAGCAGCGACCTTGGACCAGGGACAGGGGGCTCAGAGACCCAGTACTTC.

The V gene is TRBV5-6, the J gene TRBJ2-4; TRBD1 matches at 9 bases. V shed 2 bases, J shed 5 bases, and the junction held 5 bases outside the gene matches. This CDR3 spans 15 amino acids. The germline V gene has CDR1 SGHDT and CDR2 YYEEEE. The CDR3 region is CASSFRQGDENIQYF. Here the CDR3 DNA reads TGTGCCAGCAGCTTTCGACAGGGGGACGAAAACATTCAGTACTTC.

The chain recombines TRBV28 with TRBJ1-5; 8 bases agree with TRBD1. The CDR3 covers 19 residues. Germline V CDR1 and CDR2: MDHEN, SYDVKM. V was clipped by 6 bases and J by 1 base; unmatched bases: 17. The CDR3 here is CASRSRSGAGGLSNQPQHF. In nucleotides, the CDR3 is TGTGCCAGCAGATCCCGTAGCGGAGCAGGGGGCTTGAGCAATCAGCCCCAGCATTTT.

This rearrangement joins TRBV19 to TRBJ2-7; 10 positions agree with TRBD1. The V segment lost 7 bases and the J segment 2 bases; nucleotides outside the gene matches: 5. The germline CDR1 and CDR2 sequences are LNHDA and SQIVND (reference sequence). The CDR3 contains 14 residues. In nucleotides, the CDR3 is TGTGCCAGTACCAACGGACAGGGGGCCTACGAGCAGTACTTC. Translation: CASTNGQGAYEQYF. Variable domain in full (rest from reference TRBV19 and TRBJ2-7): DGGITQSPKYLFRKEGQNVTLSCEQNLNHDAMYWYRQDPGQGLRLIYYSQIVNDFQKGDIAEGYSVSREKKESFPLTVTSAQKNPTAFYLCASTNGQGAYEQYFGPGTRLTVT.